This T cell receptor beta chain is drawn from a study of blood T cell repertoires in COVID-19 (dated by TCRdb to 2019 to 2021). Describing the broader study: Samples covering the acute and convalescent phases of COVID-19 were provided by collaborators in the United States, Italy and Spain. Where available, HLA class I and class II types were obtained from metadata supplied by the sample provider rather than from assay-based typing. The samples were drawn from two sources: the first 160 participants of the ongoing ImmuneRACE study, and over 950 subjects contributed by 6 global collaborators. Sample metadata almost always included a de-identified subject ID, COVID-19 status, age in years and sex. The material from the prospective study consisted of cDNA or gDNA derived from T cells, B-cell-depleted T cells, or PBMCs. The repertoires were released in a freely available public database intended as a resource for research on the immune response to SARS-CoV-2. Subjects who had been exposed to COVID-19, were actively infected with it, or had recovered from it provided the deeply sampled blood TCRbeta repertoires that made up the dataset.

TCRbeta CDR3 regions were amplified from genomic DNA by means of the immunoSEQ Assay, a bias-controlled multiplex PCR. The original methods were these. The number of nucleated cells in each sample was estimated by amplification of reference gene primers within the assay. To quantify the absolute abundance of each unique TCRbeta CDR3 rearrangement, sequence reads were collapsed and filtered. For each sample, productive Simpson clonality was calculated as the square root of Simpson's diversity index over productive rearrangements. TCRdb carries this immuneACCESS record with in-frame sequences only. Its versions omit some clonotypes, under half of them owing to an unresolved V gene in the studies checked, with the rest unexplained. Clone size and the V and J calls come from that table; the DNA yielded D and trimming. The table for this sample lists approximately 180,000 clones; about 75% of them were counted only once. About 25% of the sample lies in the top ten.

Study-level results and caveats: The amount of clinical and demographic metadata varied by source and participant and was provided uncurated.

Whole blood was collected in K2EDTA tubes by collaborating institutions according to the institutions' own protocols. For TCRbeta analysis, collaborators shipped samples in one of three forms: frozen whole blood, isolated PBMCs, or DNA extracted from either of those sample types. In the case of this clone: The antigen this receptor binds is unknown. No qualities accompany the bases; no much larger clone lies one base away.

The sequence derives from a woman in her seventies with acute or convalescent COVID-19. Sequencing was carried out using peripheral blood.

The encoded CDR3 is CASSFSAREGNIYEQYF. The DNA reads TGTGCCAGCAGTTTCTCTGCGCGGGAGGGCAATATTTACGAGCAGTACTTC. The rearranged chain carries TRBV28 and TRBJ2-7; 9 central nucleotides agree with TRBD2. Taken from the germline V gene, the CDR1 and CDR2 loops are MDHEN and SYDVKM. Trimming takes 3 bases off V and 4 bases off J; junction bases not matched to a gene: 13. Measured from the cysteine to the phenylalanine, the CDR3 is 17 residues long. Only the CDR3 region is kept as DNA, spanning 51 bases read in frame from base 1.